The source of this T cell receptor beta chain is a study of blood T cell repertoires in COVID-19. Study-wide context: Italy, Spain and the United States were the sources of the convalescent and acute COVID-19 samples. In each case, the material was cDNA or gDNA derived from T cells, B-cell-depleted T cells, or PBMCs.

The study counted Cohort 3 donors as recovered given two negative PCRs, clearance, or symptom resolution. The CDR3 has 15 residues. Germline V lookup: CDR1 MNHEY, CDR2 SVGAGI. V was shortened by 6 bases and J by 0 bases, with 12 bases between the two germline ends. In the original workflow: Reference gene primers were amplified, and this amplification served to estimate nucleated cell counts. The table came from immunoSEQ multiplex PCR; TCRdb's copy has only in-frame clones and leaves some out. That table furnishes V, J and clone size, whereas the DNA furnished D and trimming. The table records some 390,000 clones, more than 80% of them present only once. This clone was observed a handful of times.

Specimen: PBMCs or T cells enriched from blood (not recorded which). The receptor was derived from a man aged 25 to 40 who had recovered from COVID-19. This chain connects TRBV6-5 to TRBJ1-3; a weak D match, TRBD1 (5 bases). The CDR3 protein is CASSLQVDSGNTIYF. The CDR3 DNA sequence: TGTGCCAGCAGCCTACAGGTAGACTCTGGAAACACCATATATTTT.